The 26 T cell receptor beta chains below all came from one sample that was sequenced in a study of early T cells in non-severe SARS-CoV-2 infection (dated by TCRdb to the early 2020s). The library was obtained by 5' RACE. The sequencer was a NextSeq 500. The raw public data were reprocessed by TCRdb itself: fastp quality trimming at Q25, MiXCR clonotype calling, in-frame beta chains only. Rows are unified per CDR3 protein, each entry keeping the most common DNA and genes. Recorded for this sample are fewer than 85,000 distinct CDR3 sequences; roughly 10% of them occurred a single time. The ten largest make up 12% of the sample. The source was whole blood, collected at baseline. The receptors were sampled from an adult who was a healthcare worker with PCR-confirmed SARS-CoV-2 infection or an uninfected control (not recorded which).

This clonotype was picked up many times. The chain is built from TRBV28 and TRBJ2-5; D may be TRBD1 (6 bases). The CDR3 contains 16 residues. Trimming removed 3 bases from V and 1 base from J, with 15 bases in between. CDR1 is MDHEN and CDR2 is SYDVKM in the germline V gene. CDR3 in DNA: TGTGCCAGCAGTTTCCCTCGGGACATCTCCCAAGAGACCCAGTACTTC. Translation gives CASSFPRDISQETQYF.

This clonotype was seen repeatedly, ten times or more. The genes are TRBV3-1 and TRBJ2-6; D is uncertain. CDR3 length: 16 amino acids. Germline CDR1 reads LGHDT; CDR2 reads YNNKEL (reference sequence). The germline V and J ends were trimmed by 4 bases and 4 bases, with 14 bases remaining between them. CDR3 nucleotides: TGTGCCAGCAGCCCCCTGCTGGGAAAAGGGGCCAACGTCCTGACTTTC. Translating gives CASSPLLGKGANVLTF.

V is TRBV6-2 or TRBV6-3 and J is TRBJ1-1; TRBD1 agrees at 8 bases. Unmatched junction bases numbered 3, after V lost 5 bases and J lost 4 bases. The CDR3 runs to 13 residues. Germline loops: CDR1 MNHEY, CDR2 SVGEGT. This chain's CDR3 is CASSTDRGTEAFF. DNA for the CDR3: TGTGCCAGCAGTACCGACAGGGGCACTGAAGCTTTCTTT.

This chain links TRBV28 with TRBJ2-7, with D unclear. The germline V gene has CDR1 MDHEN and CDR2 SYDVKM. This CDR3 is 15 amino acids long. Trimming removed 5 bases at V and 2 bases at J, with 16 bases between. The CDR3 DNA reads as TGTGCCAGCAGTCCCCTGGGCAGTAAAACCTACGAGCAGTACTTC. Protein sequence: CASSPLGSKTYEQYF. Filled out from reference TRBV28 and TRBJ2-7, the complete variable domain reads DVKVTQSSRYLVKRTGEKVFLECVQDMDHENMFWYRQDPGLGLRLIYFSYDVKMKEKGDIPEGYSVSREKKERFSLILESASTNQTSMYLCASSPLGSKTYEQYFGPGTRLTVT.

In this sample, this clonotype turned up many times. V gene TRBV6-1 combines with J gene TRBJ1-1; weak D call: TRBD1 (6 bases). CDR3 size: 16 residues. V was clipped by 2 bases and J by 1 base, with 14 bases between them. Germline CDR1 is MNHNS and CDR2 is SASEGT. In DNA, the CDR3 is TGTGCCAGCAGTGAATCGCGGAACAGGGAGAACACTGAAGCTTTCTTT. It codes for CASSESRNRENTEAFF.

This clonotype was detected many times. The J gene is TRBJ2-5, the V gene TRBV5-6; TRBD2 agrees at 8 bases. V was pared by 2 bases and J by 5 bases, with 8 bases of the junction left unmatched. From germline, CDR1 is SGHDT and CDR2 YYEEEE. CDR3 size: 15 residues. In DNA, the CDR3 is TGTGCCAGCAGCTTAGGGACTAGAAGCCTGGAGACCCAGTACTTC. It is translated as CASSLGTRSLETQYF.

This clonotype was seen more than once but under ten times. The chain combines TRBV11-2 with TRBJ1-6; no reliable D call. Germline loops: CDR1 SGHAT, CDR2 FQNNGV. The CDR3 length is 15 residues. Trimming removed 7 bases at V and 0 bases at J, with 10 bases between. This CDR3 is CASNRGSSYNSPLHF. The CDR3 DNA sequence: TGTGCCAGCAACAGAGGGAGCTCCTATAATTCACCCCTCCACTTT.

The rearrangement links TRBV5-1 to TRBJ1-5, with TRBD1 as a possible D gene (6 bases). In germline, CDR1 is SGHRS, CDR2 YFSETQ. V lost 0 bases and J 4 bases, leaving 8 bases between the germline ends. CDR3 size: 14 residues. The CDR3 protein is CASSLGGQNQPQHF. As DNA, the CDR3 is TGCGCCAGCAGCTTGGGGGGGCAAAATCAGCCCCAGCATTTT.

The chain carries TRBV12-3 or TRBV12-4 and TRBJ2-3; D is unclear. This CDR3 has 15 amino acids. V dropped 6 bases and J dropped 2 bases, with 15 bases sitting between them. CDR3 nucleotides: TGTGCCAGCAGCCCGTACGGTGAACCCACAGATACGCAGTATTTT. Protein: CASSPYGEPTDTQYF.

The rearrangement links TRBV20-1 to TRBJ1-1, with TRBD1 matching 7 bases. The CDR3 length is 14 residues. Germline V CDR1 and CDR2: DFQATT, SNEGSKA (reference sequence). V shed 3 bases and J 1 base; nucleotides not matched to a gene: 5. CDR3 DNA sequence: TGCAGTGCTAGCCGGGACAGCGAGAACACTGAAGCTTTCTTT. It encodes CSASRDSENTEAFF.

The J gene is TRBJ1-2, the V gene TRBV4-2, with D maybe TRBD1 (5 bases). V lost 7 bases, J lost 6 bases, and 15 bases lay in between. Germline V gene sequence: CDR1 LGHNA, CDR2 YNFKEQ. The CDR3 contains 13 residues. CDR3 sequence reads: CASTLRGGHGYTF. The DNA for the CDR3 is TGTGCCAGCACCCTACGGGGCGGGCATGGCTACACCTTC.

The table lists this clonotype with many counts. Here the CDR3 reads CASSYRQLNYGYTF. The CDR3 nucleotides are TGTGCCAGCAGTTACCGACAGCTTAACTATGGCTACACCTTC. The chain joins TRBV6-5 to TRBJ1-2, with D tentatively TRBD1 (5 bases). V was pared by 2 bases and J by 1 base, with 8 bases between. The length of the CDR3 is 14 residues. Germline V gives CDR1 MNHEY, CDR2 SVGAGI.

This clonotype was recorded at least ten times. The gene calls are TRBV27 and TRBJ1-6; TRBD1 agrees at 7 bases. V dropped 8 bases and J dropped 8; count of bases not matched to a gene: 15. CDR3 length: 16 amino acids. CDR1 MNHEY and CDR2 SMNVEV come from the germline V gene (reference sequence). CDR3 protein: CASRRGQAKDHSPLHF. Written as DNA, the CDR3 is TGTGCCAGCCGTAGGGGGCAGGCGAAAGATCATTCACCCCTCCACTTT.

This clonotype turned up a few times. The chain recombines TRBV2 with TRBJ1-5; D call uncertain. The germline V and J ends were trimmed by 8 bases and 0 bases, with 11 bases remaining between them. Germline CDR1 reads SNHLY; CDR2 reads FYNNEI. The CDR3 covers 14 residues. DNA of the CDR3: TGTGCCAGCGGGCGGCAGAATAGCAATCAGCCCCAGCATTTT. Amino acid sequence: CASGRQNSNQPQHF.

The genes are TRBV5-1 and TRBJ2-7, with D maybe TRBD1 (6 bases). This CDR3 contains 16 residues. V dropped 0 bases and J dropped 2 bases, with 15 bases sitting between them. Germline V gene sequence: CDR1 SGHRS, CDR2 YFSETQ. The CDR3 loop is CASSLGAGSGAYEQYF. CDR3 coding DNA: TGCGCCAGCAGCTTGGGGGCAGGATCAGGGGCCTACGAGCAGTACTTC.

This clonotype showed up many times. J is TRBJ2-7 and V is TRBV19; tentatively, D is TRBD1 (6 bases). CDR1 LNHDA and CDR2 SQIVND come from the germline V gene (reference sequence). The CDR3 is 17 amino acids. V was cut by 2 bases and J by 0 bases, with 17 bases left in between. DNA for the CDR3: TGTGCCAGTAGTATAACGGGACACCGAACCTTCTCCTACGAGCAGTACTTC. This codes for CASSITGHRTFSYEQYF.

The chain recombines TRBV20-1 with TRBJ2-5; tentatively, D is TRBD2 (6 bases). Between the trimmed V and J ends, which lost 0 bases and 4 bases, there was a span of 15 bases. The CDR3 is made up of 15 amino acids. Looked up from germline, CDR1 is DFQATT and CDR2 is SNEGSKA (reference sequence). CDR3 nucleotides: TGCAGTGCTAGAGATCGACTAGTCGGACTAGAGACCCAGTACTTC. This encodes CSARDRLVGLETQYF.

This clonotype was counted only a few times. The genes are TRBV18 and TRBJ1-6, with 9 bases aligning to TRBD1. CDR3 size: 15 residues. Trimming took 2 bases from V and 7 from J; bases not matched to a gene: 3. Germline CDR1 and CDR2: KGHSH and LQKENI. This CDR3 reads CASSPGDRANSPLHF. CDR3 DNA sequence: TGTGCCAGCTCACCAGGGGACAGGGCAAATTCACCCCTCCACTTT.

The chain joins TRBV20-1 to TRBJ2-5, with TRBD2 matching 11 bases. CDR1 is DFQATT, CDR2 SNEGSKA, per germline (reference sequence). The junction had 9 bases not matched to a gene; V was cut back by 4 bases and J by 2 bases. There are 16 residues in the CDR3. The CDR3 region has the DNA TGCAGTGCTACTAGCGGGGGGCTACGCCTTCAAGAGACCCAGTACTTC. It specifies CSATSGGLRLQETQYF.

V is TRBV19 and J is TRBJ2-1; 8 bases are a match to TRBD1. CDR1 and CDR2 from the germline V gene are LNHDA and SQIVND (reference sequence). V shed 7 bases and J 7 bases; nucleotides not matched to a gene: 12. The CDR3 sequence is 15 residues long. The CDR3, as DNA: TGTGCCAGTAAGATCCAGACAGGGGTGGGGAATGAGCAGTTCTTC. Amino acids: CASKIQTGVGNEQFF.

The rearrangement uses TRBV28 and TRBJ2-7; D call uncertain. CDR3 size: 11 residues. Germline CDR1 and CDR2: MDHEN and SYDVKM. Trimming cost V 8 bases and J 2 bases, with 7 bases left between them. DNA of the CDR3: TGTGCCAGCTTAGGAGCCTACGAGCAGTACTTC. As protein: CASLGAYEQYF.

This clonotype was found many times. The rearrangement joins TRBV7-8 to TRBJ2-1; 7 bases line up with TRBD1. After removal of 2 bases from V and 10 bases from J, the junction contained 5 bases not matched to a gene. Looked up from germline, CDR1 is SGHVS and CDR2 is FQNEAQ. CDR3 size: 13 residues. CDR3 coding DNA: TGTGCCAGCAGCTTATTCAGGGGACAGGAGCAGTTCTTC. Translated, it gives CASSLFRGQEQFF.

This clonotype occurred many times. This chain connects TRBV28 to TRBJ2-3; D possibly matches TRBD1 or TRBD2 (5 bases each). The germline V gene has CDR1 MDHEN and CDR2 SYDVKM. This CDR3 comprises 13 residues. V gave up 6 bases and J gave up 3 bases, with 10 bases separating them. The CDR3 coding sequence is TGTGCCAGCAGCCGGGACCGGACAGATACGCAGTATTTT. This translates into CASSRDRTDTQYF.

In its sample, this clonotype was seen a few times. The V call is TRBV12-5, the J call TRBJ2-3; tentatively, D is TRBD2 (5 bases). The length of the CDR3 is 11 residues. CDR1 is LGHNT and CDR2 is FRNRAP in the germline V gene. V was shortened by 6 bases and J by 6 bases, with 7 bases between the two germline ends. The CDR3 region has the DNA TGTGCTAGTGGCGAGCGGGATACGCAGTATTTT. This gives the protein CASGERDTQYF. The variable domain in full, completed from reference TRBV12-5 and TRBJ2-3, reads DARVTQTPRHKVTEMGQEVTMRCQPILGHNTVFWYRQTMMQGLELLAYFRNRAPLDDSGMPKDRFSAEMPDATLATLKIQPSEPRDSAVYFCASGERDTQYFGPGTRLTVL.

This clonotype has at least ten counts. The chain recombines TRBV20-1 with TRBJ1-6, with unresolved D. The CDR3 is 15 amino acids. Trimming removed 0 bases from V and 7 bases from J, with 13 bases in between. Germline CDR1 and CDR2: DFQATT and SNEGSKA (reference sequence). The CDR3 protein is CSARDLGRENSPLHF. Here the CDR3 DNA reads TGCAGTGCTAGAGATCTCGGACGCGAAAATTCACCCCTCCACTTT.

This clonotype turned up a few times. The gene calls are TRBV11-2 and TRBJ2-3; maybe TRBD2 (6 bases). Trimming removed 4 bases from V and 2 bases from J, with 13 bases in between. The CDR3 runs to 15 residues. The germline V gene has CDR1 SGHAT and CDR2 FQNNGV. The DNA for the CDR3 is TGTGCCAGCAGCTCGCCCGGGGGTCTCACAGATACGCAGTATTTT. This gives the protein CASSSPGGLTDTQYF.